This is a list of T cell receptor beta chains from one sample in a study of blood T cells in healthy people across ages. Via MiXCR, TCRdb re-called the 5' RACE reads, giving one row per CDR3 protein. Of 590,000 or so distinct CDR3 sequences listed, about 30% are singletons. Sequences were obtained from blood. These receptors originate from a woman over 75 in good health. CDR3s include the opening cysteine and the closing phenylalanine or tryptophan. The D gene is left open where the match is weak. The size entry is marked missing in some rows and otherwise reads once, few, many or a size class.

length	J	V	D	size	CDR3	DNA
16	TRBJ2-7	TRBV18	.	few	CASSPGGAGDLHEQYF	TGTGCCAGCTCACCAGGAGGGGCAGGGGATCTGCACGAGCAGTACTTC
17	TRBJ2-1	TRBV20-1	TRBD1	.	CSARAFVGTGPYNEQFF	TGCAGTGCTAGAGCGTTCGTCGGGACAGGGCCATACAATGAGCAGTTCTTC
13	TRBJ2-1	TRBV7-3	.	.	CASSLGQFNEQLF	TGTGCCAGCAGCTTAGGACAGTTCAATGAGCAGCTCTTC
15	TRBJ1-4	TRBV9	.	.	CASSPGDKLIEKLFF	TGTGCCAGCAGCCCAGGGGACAAACTAATTGAAAAACTGTTTTTT
14	TRBJ1-5	TRBV20-1	.	many	CSAKDGNSNQPQHF	TGCAGTGCTAAAGACGGTAATAGCAATCAGCCCCAGCATTTT
15	TRBJ1-1	TRBV4-3	.	.	CASSQDGRLNTEAFF	TGCGCCAGCAGCCAAGATGGACGGCTGAACACTGAAGCTTTCTTT
14	TRBJ1-2	TRBV4-3	.	many	CASSQDRFSVGYTF	TGCGCCAGCAGCCAAGACAGGTTTTCGGTCGGCTACACCTTC
11	TRBJ2-7	TRBV2	.	many	CASSEPGVEYF	TGTGCCAGCAGTGAACCCGGGGTGGAGTACTTC
16	TRBJ2-3	TRBV7-2	TRBD2	many	CASSSGLAGGVDTQYF	TGTGCCAGCAGTTCTGGACTAGCGGGGGGGGTAGATACGCAGTATTTT
13	TRBJ2-5	TRBV7-6	.	many	CASGRTYQETQYF	TGTGCCAGCGGAAGAACGTACCAAGAGACCCAGTACTTC
13	TRBJ2-4	TRBV7-6	TRBD2	.	CASSLAGREEQYF	TGTGCCAGCAGCTTAGCCGGGAGGGAGGAGCAGTACTTC
18	TRBJ2-1	TRBV7-8	.	many	CASSLVAGGGSSYNEQFF	TGTGCCAGCAGCTTAGTGGCCGGTGGCGGAAGCTCCTACAATGAGCAGTTCTTC
12	TRBJ2-7	TRBV5-1	.	many	CASSSFLDEQYF	TGCGCCAGCAGCTCGTTCTTAGACGAGCAGTACTTC
15	TRBJ2-3	TRBV4-1	.	many	CASSQAGYTTDTQYF	TGCGCCAGCAGCCAAGCGGGGTATACCACAGATACGCAGTATTTT
16	TRBJ2-5	TRBV21-1	.	many	CASSKSSRMQQETQYF	TGTGCCAGCAGCAAAAGCTCACGGATGCAGCAAGAGACCCAGTACTTC
16	TRBJ2-3	TRBV12-3/TRBV12-4	.	.	CASHPRGTLTTDTQYF	TGTGCCAGCCATCCAAGGGGGACGCTGACTACAGATACGCAGTATTTT
16	TRBJ2-7	TRBV5-1	TRBD2	many	CASSLGGSPNPYEQYF	TGCGCCAGCAGCCTCGGGGGGAGTCCGAACCCTTACGAGCAGTACTTC
12	TRBJ1-1	TRBV20-1	TRBD1	.	CSVQGANTEAFF	TGCAGTGTTCAGGGGGCGAACACTGAAGCTTTCTTT
14	TRBJ2-5	TRBV7-9	.	many	CASSLGRLQETQYF	TGTGCCAGCAGCTTAGGGCGGCTCCAAGAGACCCAGTACTTC
15	TRBJ2-3	TRBV4-2	.	many	CASSQEVGSTDTQYF	TGTGCCAGCAGCCAAGAGGTGGGTAGCACAGATACGCAGTATTTT
15	TRBJ2-2	TRBV7-9	TRBD2	few	CASSPGGAGTGELFF	TGTGCCAGCAGCCCGGGGGGGGCCGGCACCGGGGAGCTGTTTTTT
15	TRBJ1-1	TRBV18	.	.	CASSPPRGVNTEAFF	TGTGCCAGCTCACCACCGAGGGGTGTGAACACTGAAGCTTTCTTT
13	TRBJ2-1	TRBV28	.	few	CASSLSEYNEQFF	TGTGCCAGCAGTTTGAGTGAATACAATGAGCAGTTCTTC
14	TRBJ1-6	TRBV12-3/TRBV12-4	TRBD1	few	CASSRTGGRSPLHF	TGTGCCAGCAGTAGGACAGGGGGCAGGTCACCCCTCCACTTT
18	TRBJ1-4	TRBV14	.	.	CASSQRTGGTVPNEKLFF	TGTGCCAGCAGCCAAAGGACCGGGGGGACGGTACCAAATGAAAAACTGTTTTTT
15	TRBJ2-5	TRBV7-7	.	many	CASSLGGLYQETQYF	TGTGCCAGCAGCTTGGGGGGGCTCTACCAAGAGACCCAGTACTTC
11	TRBJ2-1	TRBV21-1	.	many	CASSVGGEQFF	TGTGCCAGCAGTGTCGGCGGGGAGCAGTTCTTC
11	TRBJ1-2	TRBV20-1	.	few	CRAPGRDGYTF	TGCAGGGCTCCGGGGAGGGATGGCTACACCTTC
16	TRBJ1-3	TRBV5-1	TRBD1	.	CASSLGQGPTGNTIYF	TGCGCCAGCAGCCTAGGACAGGGGCCCACTGGAAACACCATATATTTT
14	TRBJ1-5	TRBV7-2	.	many	CASSLSPSNQPQHF	TGTGCCAGCAGCTTAAGCCCCAGCAATCAGCCCCAGCATTTT
12	TRBJ2-2	TRBV24-1	.	.	CATSGNTGELFF	TGTGCCACCAGTGGTAACACCGGGGAGCTGTTTTTT
14	TRBJ2-1	TRBV7-2	.	once	CASSLARTDNEQFF	TGTGCCAGCAGCTTAGCAAGGACGGACAATGAGCAGTTCTTC
15	TRBJ2-2	TRBV6-6	.	.	CASSHGRRTGGELFF	TGTGCCAGCAGCCACGGACGTAGAACGGGCGGGGAGCTGTTTTTT
16	TRBJ1-5	TRBV28	TRBD1	.	CATRQGRAWSNQPQHF	TGTGCCACTAGACAGGGAAGGGCTTGGAGCAATCAGCCCCAGCATTTT
17	TRBJ2-6	TRBV4-1	.	many	CASSQAQGSSGANVLTF	TGCGCCAGCAGCCAAGCGCAGGGAAGCTCTGGGGCCAACGTCCTGACTTTC
15	TRBJ2-1	TRBV7-3	.	many	CASSLPGQGWNEQFF	TGTGCCAGCAGTTTACCCGGGCAGGGTTGGAATGAGCAGTTCTTC
13	TRBJ2-2	TRBV5-1	.	few	CASSGAYTGELFF	TGCGCCAGCAGCGGGGCATACACCGGGGAGCTGTTTTTT